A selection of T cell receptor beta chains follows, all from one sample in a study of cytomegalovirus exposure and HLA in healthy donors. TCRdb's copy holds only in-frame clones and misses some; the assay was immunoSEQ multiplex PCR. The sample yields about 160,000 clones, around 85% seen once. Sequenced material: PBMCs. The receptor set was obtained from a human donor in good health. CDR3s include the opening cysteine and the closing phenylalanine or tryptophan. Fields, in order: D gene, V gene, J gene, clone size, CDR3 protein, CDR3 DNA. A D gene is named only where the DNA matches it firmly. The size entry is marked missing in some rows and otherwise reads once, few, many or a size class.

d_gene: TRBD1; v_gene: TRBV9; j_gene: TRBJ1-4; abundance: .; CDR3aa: CASSVGVGTGNEKLFF; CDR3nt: TGTGCCAGCAGCGTAGGGGTCGGGACAGGAAATGAAAAACTGTTTTTT
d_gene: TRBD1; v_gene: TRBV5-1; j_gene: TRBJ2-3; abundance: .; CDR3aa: CASSPGRDRGTDTQYF; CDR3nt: TGCGCCAGCAGCCCCGGCCGGGACAGGGGCACAGATACGCAGTATTTT
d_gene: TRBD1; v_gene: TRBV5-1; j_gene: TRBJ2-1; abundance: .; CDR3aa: CASSLVDRVYNEQFF; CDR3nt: TGCGCCAGCAGCTTGGTGGACAGGGTCTACAATGAGCAGTTCTTC
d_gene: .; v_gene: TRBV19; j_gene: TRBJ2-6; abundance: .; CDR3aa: CASSQQLSGANVLTF; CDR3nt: TGTGCCAGTAGTCAACAGCTCTCTGGGGCCAACGTCCTGACTTTC
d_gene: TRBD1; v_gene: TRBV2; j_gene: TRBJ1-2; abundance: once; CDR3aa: CASRDREVGGYPF; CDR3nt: TGTGCCAGTAGGGACAGGGAGGTTGGTGGCTACCCCTTC
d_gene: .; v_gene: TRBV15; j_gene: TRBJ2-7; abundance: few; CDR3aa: CATSRQTVNEQYF; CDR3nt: TGTGCCACCAGCAGACAGACAGTTAACGAGCAGTACTTC
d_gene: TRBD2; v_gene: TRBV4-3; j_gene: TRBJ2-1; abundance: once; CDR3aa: CASSQDNGGGRNEQFF; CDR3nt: TGCGCCAGCAGCCAAGATAATGGGGGGGGTAGGAATGAGCAGTTCTTC
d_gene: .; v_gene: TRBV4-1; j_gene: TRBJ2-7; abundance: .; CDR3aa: CASSQVEMGDSYEQYF; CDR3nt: TGCGCCAGCAGCCAAGTGGAGATGGGAGACTCCTACGAGCAGTACTTC
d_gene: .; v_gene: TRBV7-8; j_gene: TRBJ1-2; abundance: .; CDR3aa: CASSLALGGGYTF; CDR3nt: TGTGCCAGCAGCTTAGCGTTAGGGGGAGGCTACACCTTC
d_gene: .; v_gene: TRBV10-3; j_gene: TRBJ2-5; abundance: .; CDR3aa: CAISERLAGETQYF; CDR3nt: TGTGCCATCAGTGAGAGATTGGCGGGGGAGACCCAGTACTTC
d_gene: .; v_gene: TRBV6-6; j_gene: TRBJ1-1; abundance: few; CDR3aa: CASRALMNTEAFF; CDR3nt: TGTGCCAGCAGGGCTCTCATGAACACTGAAGCTTTCTTT
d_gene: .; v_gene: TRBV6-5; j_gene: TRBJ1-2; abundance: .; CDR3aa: CASSYSIRYGYTF; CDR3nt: TGTGCCAGCAGTTACTCGATTCGGTATGGCTACACCTTC
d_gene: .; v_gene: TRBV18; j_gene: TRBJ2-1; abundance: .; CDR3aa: CASSPQAGVANEQFF; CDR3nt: TGTGCCAGCTCACCCCAGGCAGGGGTTGCAAATGAGCAGTTCTTC
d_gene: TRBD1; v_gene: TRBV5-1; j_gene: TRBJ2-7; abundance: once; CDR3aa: CASSSEGASGYEQYF; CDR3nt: TGCGCCAGCAGCTCCGAGGGGGCGAGCGGTTACGAGCAGTACTTC
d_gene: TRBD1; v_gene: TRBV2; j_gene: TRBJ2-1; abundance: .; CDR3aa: CGGGGDRGYNEQFF; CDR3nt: TGTGGGGGAGGAGGGGACAGGGGCTACAATGAGCAGTTCTTC
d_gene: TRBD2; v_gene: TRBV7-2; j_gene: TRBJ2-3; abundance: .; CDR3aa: CASSDPEAGGGRDTQYF; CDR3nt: TGTGCCAGCAGCGACCCCGAAGCGGGGGGCGGGAGAGATACGCAGTATTTT
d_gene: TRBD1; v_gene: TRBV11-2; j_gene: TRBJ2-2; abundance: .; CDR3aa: CASNLGQGGFTGELFF; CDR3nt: TGTGCCAGCAACCTCGGACAGGGGGGCTTCACCGGGGAGCTGTTTTTT
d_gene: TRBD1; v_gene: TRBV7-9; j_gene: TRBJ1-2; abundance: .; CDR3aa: CASSKPTGAPNYGYTF; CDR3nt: TGTGCCAGCAGCAAGCCTACAGGGGCCCCTAACTATGGCTACACCTTC
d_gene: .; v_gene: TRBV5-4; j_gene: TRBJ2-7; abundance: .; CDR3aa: CASSKPGLSHEQYF; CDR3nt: TGTGCCAGCAGCAAACCGGGACTCAGCCACGAGCAGTACTTC
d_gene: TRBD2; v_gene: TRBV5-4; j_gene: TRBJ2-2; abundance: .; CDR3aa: CASSLSSGRNTGELFF; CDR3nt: TGTGCCAGCAGCTTGTCTAGCGGGAGGAACACCGGGGAGCTGTTTTTT
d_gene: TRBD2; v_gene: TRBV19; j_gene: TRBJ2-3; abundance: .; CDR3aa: CASSLSTSGADTQYF; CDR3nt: TGTGCCAGTAGTCTATCGACTAGCGGCGCAGATACGCAGTATTTT
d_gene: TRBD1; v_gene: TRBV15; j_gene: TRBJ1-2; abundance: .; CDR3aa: CATSPDRGITYGYTF; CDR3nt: TGTGCCACCAGCCCGGACAGGGGTATTACCTATGGCTACACCTTC
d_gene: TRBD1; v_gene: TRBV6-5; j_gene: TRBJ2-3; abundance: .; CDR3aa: CASSTGQGPTDTQYF; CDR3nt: TGTGCCAGCAGTACAGGACAGGGCCCCACAGATACGCAGTATTTT
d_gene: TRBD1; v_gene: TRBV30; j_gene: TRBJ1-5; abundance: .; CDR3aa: CAWNRQGDDNQPQHF; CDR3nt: TGTGCCTGGAACCGACAGGGAGATGATAATCAGCCCCAGCATTTT
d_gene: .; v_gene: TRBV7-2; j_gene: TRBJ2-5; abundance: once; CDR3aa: CASSFLKGLPLQETQYF; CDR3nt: TGTGCCAGCAGCTTCCTAAAGGGACTTCCCCTTCAAGAGACCCAGTACTTC
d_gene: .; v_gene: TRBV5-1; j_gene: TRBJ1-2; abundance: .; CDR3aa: CASSLQVEGEGYTF; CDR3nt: TGCGCCAGCAGCTTGCAGGTGGAGGGAGAGGGCTACACCTTC
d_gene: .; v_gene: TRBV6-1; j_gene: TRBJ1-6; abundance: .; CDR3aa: CASSERHPYNSPLHF; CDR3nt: TGTGCCAGCAGTGAAAGACACCCCTATAATTCACCCCTCCACTTT
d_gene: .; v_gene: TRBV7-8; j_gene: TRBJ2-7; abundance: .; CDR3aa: CASSSDYYEQYF; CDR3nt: TGTGCCAGCAGCTCGGACTACTACGAGCAGTACTTC
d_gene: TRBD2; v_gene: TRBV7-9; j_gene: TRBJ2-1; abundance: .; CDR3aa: CASSPLASGNEQFF; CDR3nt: TGTGCCAGCAGTCCCCTTGCTAGCGGGAATGAGCAGTTCTTC